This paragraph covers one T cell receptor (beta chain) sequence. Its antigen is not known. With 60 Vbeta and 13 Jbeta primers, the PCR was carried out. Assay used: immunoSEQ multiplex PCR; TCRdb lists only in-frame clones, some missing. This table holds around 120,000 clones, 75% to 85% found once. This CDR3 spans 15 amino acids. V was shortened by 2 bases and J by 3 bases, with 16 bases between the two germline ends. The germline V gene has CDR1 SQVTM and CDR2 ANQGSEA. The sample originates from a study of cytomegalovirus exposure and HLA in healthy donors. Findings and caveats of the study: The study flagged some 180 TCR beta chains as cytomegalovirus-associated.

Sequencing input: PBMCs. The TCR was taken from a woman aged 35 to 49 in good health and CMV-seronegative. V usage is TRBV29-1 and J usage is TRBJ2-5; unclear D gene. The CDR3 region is CSVEPPELPEETQYF. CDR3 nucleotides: TGCAGCGTTGAACCCCCTGAGCTCCCCGAAGAGACCCAGTACTTC.